The text below deals with one T cell receptor (beta chain). Its target is unknown. This CDR3 contains 13 residues. The V segment lost 7 bases and the J segment 7 bases; nucleotides outside the gene matches: 6. The data originate from a study of T cell repertoires in cytomegalovirus infection. The study, taken as a whole, reports: The ex vivo response was dominated by HLA-C-restricted CMV-specific TCR beta clonotypes.

TCRdb re-derived calls from the reads in MiXCR, one entry per CDR3 protein. Of approximately 320,000 distinct CDR3 sequences listed, more than 8% are singletons. The V gene is TRBV12-3 or TRBV12-4, the J gene TRBJ2-1; 8 bases align to TRBD1. The receptor comes from a human donor in good health (CMV status not recorded). Some clones in this sample may be carry-over from other donors' samples. Sequencing input: PBMCs. The CDR3 is CASTQGARNEQFF. The CDR3 nucleotides are TGTGCCAGCACCCAGGGGGCGAGGAATGAGCAGTTCTTC.